The 5 T cell receptor beta chains reported below all come from one sample, sequenced in a study of blood T cell repertoires in COVID-19. TCRdb keeps only in-frame clones here, not all; method: immunoSEQ multiplex PCR. The table lists some 120,000 clones, about 80% of them singletons. The sequencing sample was made of peripheral blood. Every receptor here comes from a human donor in a cohort sampled during active COVID-19.

The chain links TRBV10-3 to TRBJ2-3; 12 nucleotides align to TRBD2. Germline trimming cut 10 bases from V and 2 bases from J; bases unmatched to any gene: 4. The CDR3 sequence is 14 residues long. Germline V gene data show CDR1 as ENHRY and CDR2 as SYGVKD. The CDR3 reads CATGLAGITDTQYF. DNA of the CDR3: TGTGCCACCGGACTAGCGGGAATCACAGATACGCAGTATTTT.

The V gene is TRBV27, the J gene TRBJ1-4, with 9 nucleotides matching TRBD1. Per the germline V gene, CDR1 is MNHEY and CDR2 is SMNVEV (reference sequence). The V and J ends lost 6 bases and 8 bases, in that order; junction bases with no gene match: 22. The CDR3 covers 19 residues. CDR3 residues: CASRPFYMGQGIDGEKLFF. Written as DNA, the CDR3 is TGTGCCAGCAGGCCCTTTTATATGGGACAGGGAATCGATGGGGAAAAACTGTTTTTT. The full variable domain, its missing parts supplied by reference TRBV27 and TRBJ1-4, is EAQVTQNPRYLITVTGKKLTVTCSQNMNHEYMSWYRQDPGLGLRQIYYSMNVEVTDKGDVPEGYKVSRKEKRNFPLILESPSPNQTSLYFCASRPFYMGQGIDGEKLFFGSGTQLSVL.

The rearrangement uses TRBV5-6 and TRBJ1-2; 7 bases agree with TRBD1. The CDR3 is 13 residues long. The junction had 6 bases not matched to a gene; V was cut back by 6 bases and J by 4 bases. Germline CDR1 is SGHDT and CDR2 is YYEEEE. The DNA of the CDR3 is TGTGCCAGCACCCCGACAGGGACCTATGGCTACACCTTC. The encoded protein is CASTPTGTYGYTF.

This chain connects TRBV5-6 to TRBJ2-1; no reliable D call. Germline lookup yields CDR1 SGHDT and CDR2 YYEEEE. V gave up 1 base and J gave up 5 bases, with 13 bases separating them. This CDR3 contains 15 residues. The CDR3 here is CASSLHSRRHNEQFF. The CDR3 coding sequence is TGTGCCAGCAGCTTGCACTCTCGGCGGCACAATGAGCAGTTCTTC.

This clone was observed a handful of times. The CDR3 nucleotides read TGTGCCAGTAGTATTTCGCGAGCGGGAGCTTACAATGAGCAGTTCTTC. It specifies CASSISRAGAYNEQFF. V gene TRBV19 combines with J gene TRBJ2-1; 8 nucleotides line up with TRBD2. The CDR3 loop spans 16 amino acids. Germline V gene sequence: CDR1 LNHDA, CDR2 SQIVND (reference sequence). V trimming: 3 bases; J trimming: 4 bases; junction bases outside the gene matches: 8.